The subject of this entry is one TCR beta chain. The data were produced by immunoSEQ multiplex PCR, yet TCRdb's version contains in-frame clones alone and is incomplete. Here the sample spans 250,000 to 350,000 clones, roughly 90% being singletons. The sample comes from a study of blood T cell repertoires in COVID-19. The CDR3 loop spans 14 amino acids. Unmatched junction bases numbered 14, after V lost 7 bases and J lost 11 bases. Germline lookup yields CDR1 LNHDA and CDR2 SQIVND (reference sequence). The TCR comes from a man younger than 35 who had recovered from COVID-19. The chain couples TRBV19 to TRBJ1-1; 9 bases fit TRBD1. Specimen: peripheral blood. CDR3 nucleotide sequence: TGTGCCAGTAATCGGAGACAGGGGGTTTCGGTGGCTTTCTTT. Its translation: CASNRRQGVSVAFF.